Listed below are T cell receptor beta chains from one sample, sequenced in a study of neurological immune-mediated disorders. From the 5' RACE reads, TCRdb called clonotypes with MiXCR, one entry per CDR3 protein. The sample has about 31,000 distinct CDR3 sequences, 15% to 20% seen once. Sequenced: CD4+ T cells from blood. The receptor set was obtained from a female donor with HTLV-1-associated myelopathy (HAM/TSP). The conserved cysteine and the conserved F or W are not part of the CDR3 here. The order of the fields is clone size, J gene, V gene, CDR3 protein. Clone sizes are given selectively: once, few, many, or a class where the clone is expanded.

>many|TRBJ2-7|TRBV4-3
ASSQEGDRNEQY
>-|TRBJ1-1|TRBV6-1
ASQRQVPIEAF
>medium-sized|TRBJ2-2|TRBV6-1
ASRVGGLNTGELF
>once|TRBJ1-2|TRBV5-1
ASSFGTVYGYT
>many|TRBJ2-7|TRBV2
ASSVYQGRVSYEQY
>many|TRBJ2-5|TRBV20-1
SATGSSGEETQY
>many|TRBJ2-3|TRBV20-1
SAPGRGGPDTQY
>-|TRBJ2-3|TRBV9
ASSVIGQGLGEQY
>-|TRBJ1-1|TRBV2
ASSESFEAF
>-|TRBJ2-1|TRBV3-1
SSSRRDTHNEQF
>many|TRBJ2-5|TRBV7-2
ASATRQGRQETQY
>many|TRBJ1-1|TRBV5-1
ASSPDPDRENEAF
>many|TRBJ2-3|TRBV12-3/TRBV12-4
ASSELAVTDTQY
>many|TRBJ2-7|TRBV5-1
ASSLVTGALGEQY